This T cell receptor beta chain was captured in a study of monozygotic twins with cystic fibrosis. Study as a whole: Library input was around 3.1 micrograms of fragmented DNA, with about 15 PCR cycles. Points from the study as a whole: Monozygotic CF twins shared more identical nucleotide clonotypes than unrelated patients. Low clonality (median about 0.0095) suggested a mostly naive repertoire. J usage was most co-twin-similar in 8 of 16 pairs, V in 13.

This clone was counted only a few times. Its specificity is unknown. The CDR3 length is 14 residues. Per the germline V gene, CDR1 is MNHEY and CDR2 is SMNVEV (reference sequence). After removal of 3 bases from V and 5 bases from J, the junction contained 1 base not matched to a gene. Profiled with immunoSEQ multiplex PCR; TCRdb holds only in-frame clones, not every one. Among around 35,000 clones, around 82% were seen once, and the ten largest hold approximately 1.8%. The TCR sequence derives from a girl aged 2 to 10 with cystic fibrosis. The chain links TRBV27 to TRBJ1-6, with 7 positions matching TRBD1. The specimen sequenced was blood. As DNA, the CDR3 is TGTGCCAGCAGTTTGGGACAGCATAATTCACCCCTCCACTTT. Its protein is CASSLGQHNSPLHF.